The next 24 T cell receptor beta chains were all read from a single sample in a study of TIL therapy for anti-PD-1-resistant metastatic lung cancer. Sequencing used immunoSEQ v3. Assay: immunoSEQ multiplex PCR; the TCRdb copy retains only in-frame clones and omits some. The sample has 95,000 or so clones, about two thirds seen once. Time point noted: pre-treatment sample, taken before nivolumab and TIL therapy. Pleural nodules or supraclavicular lymph nodes made up most of the excised metastases sampled. Specimen: tumor tissue, collected at baseline. These receptors all come from a person aged 25 to 80 with non-small cell lung cancer.

This chain joins TRBV9 and TRBJ1-5, with TRBD1 matching over 9 bases. In germline, CDR1 is SGDLS, CDR2 YYNGEE. Trimming at V came to 3 bases and at J to 4 bases, leaving 8 bases not matched to a gene. The CDR3 totals 16 residues. CDR3 DNA: TGTGCCAGCAGCGCCGATGGGGGGACAGGGAATCAGCCCCAGCATTTT. The encoded protein is CASSADGGTGNQPQHF.

The V and J genes are TRBV3-1 (or the pseudogene TRBV3-2) and TRBJ1-1; D gene uncertain. Per germline, CDR1 LGHDT and CDR2 YNNKEL (reference sequence). The CDR3 sequence is 12 residues long. The germline V and J ends were trimmed by 1 base and 12 bases, with 12 bases remaining between them. CDR3 nucleotide sequence: TGTGCCAGCAGCCAAGGATACGGTAAAACTTTCTTT. Protein sequence: CASSQGYGKTFF.

This rearrangement joins TRBV27 to TRBJ2-1; D is perhaps TRBD2 (6 bases). The V end was cut by 1 base, the J end by 4 bases, with 17 bases between. Looked up from germline, CDR1 is MNHEY and CDR2 is SMNVEV (reference sequence). This CDR3 has 17 residues. CDR3 nucleotide sequence: TGTGCCAGCAGTTTATTCGGGGGAATGGTAGGTTACAATGAGCAGTTCTTC. Amino acids: CASSLFGGMVGYNEQFF.

The rearrangement uses TRBV7-2 and TRBJ2-7; TRBD2 might be the D (7 bases). This CDR3 has 16 amino acids. From germline, CDR1 is SGHTA and CDR2 FQGNSA. Trimming pared 1 base from V and 3 bases from J, leaving 16 bases between. The CDR3 DNA reads as TGTGCCAGCAGCTTAGGGGGGGGGCGCCTCGGCTACGAGCAGTACTTC. It encodes CASSLGGGRLGYEQYF.

This CDR3 reads CASSTGTGPNQPQHF. Here the CDR3 DNA reads TGTGCCAGTAGCACCGGGACAGGGCCCAATCAGCCCCAGCATTTT. J is TRBJ1-5 and V is TRBV19, with 9 bases that match TRBD1. CDR3 length equals 15 residues. Germline V CDR1 and CDR2: LNHDA, SQIVND (reference sequence). The V gene end was trimmed by 6 bases and the J gene end by 3 bases; junction bases not matched to a gene: 6.

The chain combines TRBV3-1 (or the pseudogene TRBV3-2) with TRBJ2-7, with D perhaps matching TRBD2 (6 bases). The CDR3 runs to 14 residues. Germline CDR1 reads LGHDT; CDR2 reads YNNKEL (reference sequence). Trimming removed 7 bases at V and 6 bases at J, with 19 bases between. In nucleotides, the CDR3 is TGTGCCAGCACAACCGGGGGTGGCGTCGGCGAGCAGTACTTC. Its protein product is CASTTGGGVGEQYF.

The chain links TRBV11-2 to TRBJ2-3; perhaps TRBD2 as D (6 bases). The CDR3 is 15 residues long. Germline CDR1 SGHAT, CDR2 FQNNGV. Trimming removed 1 base at V and 2 bases at J, with 10 bases between. This chain's CDR3 is CASSLGGVYTDTQYF. Written as DNA, the CDR3 is TGTGCCAGCAGCTTAGGGGGGGTGTACACAGATACGCAGTATTTT.

This chain links TRBV18 with TRBJ2-7; D possibly matches TRBD1 or TRBD2 (5 bases each). Trimming pared 3 bases from V and 4 bases from J, leaving 13 bases between. The CDR3 loop spans 14 amino acids. Germline CDR1 and CDR2: KGHSH and LQKENI. The CDR3 sequence is CASSPGTSGYEQYF. The CDR3 DNA sequence: TGTGCCAGCTCACCCGGGACCTCAGGGTACGAGCAGTACTTC.

V usage is TRBV24-1 and J usage is TRBJ1-4; perhaps TRBD1 as D (6 bases). Trimming pared 3 bases from V and 6 bases from J, leaving 10 bases between. The CDR3 runs 14 residues. Germline assignment: CDR1 KGHDR and CDR2 SFDVKD. The CDR3 is CATSDPRTDEKLFF. Written as DNA, the CDR3 is TGTGCCACCAGTGATCCAAGGACAGATGAAAAACTGTTTTTT.

The CDR3 region has the DNA TGTGCCAGCAGGGCGGACAGCAGCACAGATACGCAGTATTTT. Amino acids: CASRADSSTDTQYF. The chain combines TRBV2 with TRBJ2-3, with D perhaps TRBD1 (6 bases). Germline lookup yields CDR1 SNHLY and CDR2 FYNNEI. V dropped 6 bases and J dropped 0 bases, with 10 bases sitting between them. This CDR3 is 14 amino acids long.

This chain joins TRBV5-4 and TRBJ2-5; 9 nucleotides agree with TRBD2. V lost 0 bases and J lost 4; bases outside the gene matches: 10. Germline lookup yields CDR1 SGHNT and CDR2 YYREEE (reference sequence). The CDR3 runs to 17 residues. The CDR3 nucleotides are TGTGCCAGCAGCTTGGGACTAGCGGTCCGAAGGGGAGAGACCCAGTACTTC. Its protein product is CASSLGLAVRRGETQYF. Using reference TRBV5-4 and TRBJ2-5 for the parts outside the CDR3, the full variable domain is ETGVTQSPTHLIKTRGQQVTLRCSSQSGHNTVSWYQQALGQGPQFIFQYYREEENGRGNFPPRFSGLQFPNYSSELNVNALELDDSALYLCASSLGLAVRRGETQYFGPGTRLLVL.

The CDR3 here is CASSRRSSGGTYNEQFF. CDR3 nucleotides: TGTGCCAGCAGTAGACGTAGCTCGGGGGGGACCTACAATGAGCAGTTCTTC. The chain uses TRBV27 and TRBJ2-1, with 8 bases that match TRBD2. The germline V gene encodes CDR1 MNHEY and CDR2 SMNVEV (reference sequence). The length of the CDR3 is 17 residues. Trimming removed 5 bases from V and 2 bases from J; junction bases left unmatched: 11.

The chain combines TRBV4-1 with TRBJ1-4; 9 nucleotides align to TRBD1. Looked up from germline, CDR1 is MGHRA and CDR2 is YSYEKL. Germline trimming cut 4 bases from V and 0 bases from J; bases unmatched to any gene: 12. The CDR3 has 19 amino acids. The CDR3 protein is CASSRGTGRGSSTNEKLFF. The CDR3 DNA is TGCGCCAGCAGCCGAGGGACAGGGAGAGGCTCTTCAACTAATGAAAAACTGTTTTTT.

This clone was seen a single time. The rearrangement uses TRBV19 and TRBJ1-5, with D possibly being TRBD1 (5 bases). The V end was cut by 5 bases, the J end by 0 bases, with 14 bases between. From germline, CDR1 is LNHDA and CDR2 SQIVND (reference sequence). This CDR3 is 16 amino acids long. CDR3 amino acids: CASSPKDSLSNQPQHF. The CDR3 coding sequence is TGTGCCAGTAGTCCTAAAGACAGCCTTAGCAATCAGCCCCAGCATTTT.

This clone occurred once. The V call is TRBV15, the J call TRBJ2-7; no clear D gene. Between the trimmed V and J ends, which lost 5 bases and 3 bases, there was a span of 8 bases. The CDR3 covers 12 residues. The germline V gene has CDR1 LNHNV and CDR2 YYDKDF (reference sequence). The CDR3 here is CATSRWGYEQYF. As DNA, the CDR3 is TGTGCCACCAGCCGGTGGGGCTACGAGCAGTACTTC.

A few counts support this clone. The chain has TRBV29-1 and TRBJ2-7; 8 positions match TRBD1. The germline gives CDR1 SQVTM, CDR2 ANQGSEA. CDR3 size: 13 residues. The V and J ends lost 7 bases and 3 bases, in that order; junction bases with no gene match: 8. CDR3 residues: CSARGTGIYEQYF. Here the CDR3 DNA reads TGCAGCGCCCGGGGGACAGGAATCTACGAGCAGTACTTC.

The rearrangement links TRBV18 to TRBJ2-1; D is uncertain. Between the trimmed V and J ends, which lost 6 bases and 7 bases, there was a span of 10 bases. The CDR3 is 12 residues long. Germline lookup yields CDR1 KGHSH and CDR2 LQKENI. The CDR3 loop reads CASSLEGNEQFF. The CDR3 nucleotides read TGTGCCAGCTCGCTGGAAGGTAATGAGCAGTTCTTC.

Of note for this clone: Other DNA variants within this sample encode the same CDR3. V and J are TRBV28 and TRBJ2-7; D not certain. The CDR3 totals 13 residues. Trimming removed 6 bases at V and 3 bases at J, with 12 bases between. Germline values: CDR1 MDHEN, CDR2 SYDVKM. The CDR3 spells CASSPGLLYEQYF. The CDR3 nucleotides read TGTGCCAGCAGCCCCGGGCTCCTCTACGAGCAGTACTTC.

The CDR3 sequence: CASSLGLAGLDTQYF. Written as DNA, the CDR3 is TGTGCCAGCAGCCTGGGACTAGCTGGTTTGGATACGCAGTATTTT. V usage is TRBV11-3 and J usage is TRBJ2-3; TRBD2 matches 9 bases. The CDR3 sequence is 15 residues long. CDR1 is SGHNT and CDR2 is YENEEA in the germline V gene. With V trimmed by 5 bases and J by 6 bases, 9 bases remained unmatched.

This clone showed up just once. The chain has TRBV28 and TRBJ1-4; maybe TRBD1 (6 bases). Trimming stripped 8 bases from V and 5 bases from J, with 9 bases between. The CDR3 is 12 residues long. Germline V gene lookup returns CDR1 MDHEN and CDR2 SYDVKM. The CDR3 sequence: CASGTGNEKLFF. The CDR3 DNA is TGTGCCAGCGGTACAGGGAATGAAAAACTGTTTTTT.

This chain uses TRBV16 with TRBJ2-3; unclear D gene. The CDR3 is 15 amino acids. The germline V gene has CDR1 KGHSY and CDR2 FQNENV. V was cut by 5 bases and J by 1 base, with 13 bases left in between. This CDR3 is CASSARSPRTDTQYF. Written as DNA, the CDR3 is TGTGCCAGCAGCGCCCGGTCACCACGCACAGATACGCAGTATTTT. Full variable domain (missing parts from reference TRBV16 and TRBJ2-3): GEEVAQTPKHLVRGEGQKAKLYCAPIKGHSYVFWYQQVLKNEFKFLISFQNENVFDETGMPKERFSAKCLPNSPCSLEIQATKLEDSAVYFCASSARSPRTDTQYFGPGTRLTVL.

V and J are TRBV30 and TRBJ1-5; no firm D call. Germline V gene sequence: CDR1 GTSNPN, CDR2 SVGIG (reference sequence). V lost 0 bases and J lost 5, with 8 bases in between. This CDR3 spans 13 amino acids. DNA for the CDR3: TGTGCCTGGAGTGTACGGCTCGATCAGCCCCAGCATTTT. Protein: CAWSVRLDQPQHF.

The chain has TRBV20-1 and TRBJ2-5; D remains ambiguous. The CDR3 contains 11 residues. CDR1 is DFQATT, CDR2 SNEGSKA, per germline (reference sequence). Trimming shortened V by 0 bases and J by 4 bases, and 3 bases separated the two germline ends. CDR3 region: CSARDRETQYF. DNA for the CDR3: TGCAGTGCTAGAGATAGAGAGACCCAGTACTTC.

The V call is TRBV27, the J call TRBJ2-2, with 12 bases aligning to TRBD2. V gave up 2 bases and J gave up 5 bases; unmatched junction bases: 6. Looked up from germline, CDR1 is MNHEY and CDR2 is SMNVEV (reference sequence). The CDR3 length is 17 residues. The CDR3 coding sequence is TGTGCCAGCAGTTTAAGGGGTCTAGCGGGGGGGACCGGGGAGCTGTTTTTT. Translation gives CASSLRGLAGGTGELFF.